This T cell receptor beta chain was profiled in a study of T cell changes during pregnancy in multiple sclerosis. Here immunoSEQ multiplex PCR was the method, and the copy in TCRdb shows in-frame clones only, minus some. The table includes roughly 64,000 clones, 90% to 97% detected once. Germline CDR1 is MNHNS and CDR2 is SASEGT. This CDR3 has 15 amino acids. V shed 6 bases and J shed 0 bases, with 12 bases lying between them. The V call is TRBV6-1, the J call TRBJ2-1; the D gene is possibly TRBD1 (6 bases). The sequence derives from a female donor with multiple sclerosis, enrolled in a pregnancy study. The specimen was CD8+ T cells from peripheral blood mononuclear cells, collected after pregnancy. CDR3: CASRWTVGSYNEQFF. DNA of the CDR3: TGTGCCAGCAGATGGACAGTGGGCTCCTACAATGAGCAGTTCTTC.